Below, 8 T cell receptor beta chains from the same sample are listed, as sequenced in a study of regulatory dendritic cells for organ transplantation. Which antigens these TCRs recognize remains unknown. CFSE-labeled sorted T cells met regulatory or mature dendritic cells for 5 days. Here immunoSEQ multiplex PCR was the method, and the copy in TCRdb shows in-frame clones only, minus some. The sample yields 9,500 to 11,000 clones, about 75% seen once. The sample taken for sequencing was memory CD4+ T cells from blood cultured with regulatory dendritic cells. Subset of the sample: CD45RO+ memory T cells. The receptors shown here come from a human donor in good health.

The CDR3 DNA reads as TGTGCCATCAGCGAGACTAGCGTGGACACCGGGGAGCTGTTTTTT. Amino acids: CAISETSVDTGELFF. The gene calls are TRBV10-3 and TRBJ2-2, with 8 bases fitting TRBD2. The length of the CDR3 is 15 residues. With 6 bases clipped from V and 3 bases from J, the junction kept 6 bases outside the gene matches. Germline V lookup: CDR1 ENHRY, CDR2 SYGVKD.

V gene TRBV2 combines with J gene TRBJ2-5; TRBD1 aligns across 12 bases. Trimming cost V 10 bases and J 4 bases; bases outside gene matches: 7. The germline V gene has CDR1 SNHLY and CDR2 FYNNEI. CDR3 size: 14 residues. The CDR3 bases are TGTGCCACTAGGGACAGGGGGCGTGTAGAGACCCAGTACTTC. Residues: CATRDRGRVETQYF.

The table lists this clone with a few counts. The chain couples TRBV5-1 to TRBJ2-5; 7 bases are shared with TRBD1. The germline CDR1 and CDR2 sequences are SGHRS and YFSETQ. J gave up 2 bases and V 7 bases, and 11 bases lay outside the gene matches. The CDR3 covers 15 residues. CDR3 loop: CASGLTGTLQETQYF. The CDR3 region has the DNA TGCGCCAGCGGATTGACAGGGACGCTTCAAGAGACCCAGTACTTC.

V usage is TRBV5-1 and J usage is TRBJ2-1; D call uncertain. Germline values: CDR1 SGHRS, CDR2 YFSETQ. Trimming took off 1 base at V and 6 bases at J, with 8 bases between the two ends. The CDR3 has 13 residues. This CDR3 reads CASSLKAGNEQFF. The CDR3 nucleotides read TGCGCCAGCAGCTTGAAGGCAGGCAATGAGCAGTTCTTC.

The gene calls are TRBV14 and TRBJ1-3; 9 nucleotides align to TRBD1. Trimming removed 5 bases from V and 1 base from J; junction bases left unmatched: 6. The germline gives CDR1 SGHDN, CDR2 FVKESK. The CDR3 consists of 16 residues. The CDR3 coding sequence is TGTGCCAGCAGCTTCCGGACAGGGGTGTCTGGAAACACCATATATTTT. Its protein product is CASSFRTGVSGNTIYF.

J is TRBJ2-7 and V is TRBV7-8; 8 nucleotides agree with TRBD1. CDR3 length: 14 residues. Germline V CDR1 and CDR2: SGHVS, FQNEAQ. With 3 bases clipped from V and 0 bases from J, the junction kept 1 base outside the gene matches. CDR3 sequence reads: CASSFQGASYEQYF. For the CDR3, the DNA is TGTGCCAGCAGCTTTCAGGGGGCCTCCTACGAGCAGTACTTC.

The V gene is TRBV19, the J gene TRBJ2-3; no firm D call. Germline V gene sequence: CDR1 LNHDA, CDR2 SQIVND (reference sequence). The CDR3 is 15 residues long. The ends were cut back, 1 base at V and 7 bases at J, with 15 bases in the middle. The CDR3 sequence is CASSIVDSRSNTQYF. The CDR3 nucleotides are TGTGCCAGTAGTATAGTAGATTCTAGATCCAATACGCAGTATTTT.

This clone turned up a few times. The chain couples TRBV4-3 to TRBJ1-4; D not certain. Germline loops: CDR1 LGHNA, CDR2 YSLEER. With 3 bases removed from V and 0 bases from J, the gap between germline ends came to 11 bases. The CDR3 contains 16 residues. The CDR3 reads CASSHFSVATNEKLFF. DNA of the CDR3: TGCGCCAGCAGCCACTTTTCGGTCGCAACTAATGAAAAACTGTTTTTT.